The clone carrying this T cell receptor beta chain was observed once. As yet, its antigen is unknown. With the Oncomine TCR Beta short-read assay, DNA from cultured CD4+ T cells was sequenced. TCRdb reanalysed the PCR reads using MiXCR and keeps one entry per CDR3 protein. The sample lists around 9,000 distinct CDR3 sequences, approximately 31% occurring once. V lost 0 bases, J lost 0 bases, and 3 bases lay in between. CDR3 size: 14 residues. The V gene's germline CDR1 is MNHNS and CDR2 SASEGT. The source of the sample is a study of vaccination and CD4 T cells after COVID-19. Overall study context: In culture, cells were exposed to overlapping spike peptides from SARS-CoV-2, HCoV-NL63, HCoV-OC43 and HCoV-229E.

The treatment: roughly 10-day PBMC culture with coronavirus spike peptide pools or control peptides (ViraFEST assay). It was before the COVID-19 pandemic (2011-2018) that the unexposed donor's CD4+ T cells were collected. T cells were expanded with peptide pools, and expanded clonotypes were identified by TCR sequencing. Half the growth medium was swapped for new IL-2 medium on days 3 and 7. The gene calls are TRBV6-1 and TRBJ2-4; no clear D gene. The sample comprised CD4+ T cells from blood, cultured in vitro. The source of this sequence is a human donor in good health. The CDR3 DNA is TGTGCCAGCAGTGAAGCAATAGCCAAAAACATTCAGTACTTC. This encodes CASSEAIAKNIQYF.